This T cell receptor beta chain was captured in a study of blood T cell repertoires in COVID-19. Study as a whole: Donors in the United States, Italy and Spain gave samples during acute or convalescent COVID-19. PBMCs, B-cell-depleted T cells, or T cells were the source of the cDNA or gDNA that made up the material.

CDR3 length: 14 amino acids. V was pared by 5 bases and J by 3 bases, with 11 bases between. Germline values: CDR1 MNHEY, CDR2 SMNVEV (reference sequence). In the source study's methods: Nucleated cell counts were estimated from reference gene primer amplification. Repertoires were generated with immunoSEQ multiplex PCR, while TCRdb's copy carries only in-frame clones and drops some. D and trimming were read from the DNA, whereas the V and J calls and clone size are those reported in that table. The data hold about 160,000 clones, with about 85% observed a single time. Individuals drawn from around 25 US areas were about 18 to 89 years old.

Sequencing was done on a sample of PBMCs or T cells enriched from blood (not recorded which). This chain uses TRBV27 with TRBJ2-1; D possibly corresponds to TRBD1 (6 bases). The receptor was isolated from a woman in her thirties or forties with acute COVID-19. DNA of the CDR3: TGTGCCAGCAGTAGTGGACAGTTCTACAATGAGCAGTTCTTC. It specifies CASSSGQFYNEQFF.